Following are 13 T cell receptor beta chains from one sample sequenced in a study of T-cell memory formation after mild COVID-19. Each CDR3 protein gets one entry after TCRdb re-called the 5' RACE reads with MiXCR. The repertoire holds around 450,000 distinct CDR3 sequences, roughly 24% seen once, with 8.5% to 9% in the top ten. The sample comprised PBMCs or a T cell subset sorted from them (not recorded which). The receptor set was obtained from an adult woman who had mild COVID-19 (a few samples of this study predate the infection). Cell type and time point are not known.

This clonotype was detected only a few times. The CDR3 loop is CASSDPHRDSNQPQHF. The CDR3, as DNA: TGCGCCAGCAGTGACCCGCACAGGGATAGCAATCAGCCCCAGCATTTT. The rearrangement uses TRBV10-1 and TRBJ1-5, with TRBD1 as a possible D gene (6 bases). The germline gives CDR1 WNHNN, CDR2 SYGVQD (reference sequence). Trimming stripped 3 bases from V and 0 bases from J, with 12 bases between. The CDR3 has 16 amino acids.

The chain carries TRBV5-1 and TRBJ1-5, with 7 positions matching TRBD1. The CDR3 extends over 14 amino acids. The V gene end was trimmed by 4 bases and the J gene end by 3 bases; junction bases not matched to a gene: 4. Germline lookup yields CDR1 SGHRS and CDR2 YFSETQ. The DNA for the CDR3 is TGCGCCAGCAGCCCAGGGACAGCCAATCAGCCCCAGCATTTT. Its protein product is CASSPGTANQPQHF.

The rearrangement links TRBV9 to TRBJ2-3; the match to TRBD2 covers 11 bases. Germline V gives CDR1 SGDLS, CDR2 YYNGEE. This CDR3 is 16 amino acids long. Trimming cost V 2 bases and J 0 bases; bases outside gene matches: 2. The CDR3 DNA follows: TGTGCCAGCAGCGTGACTAGCGGGGCTAGCACAGATACGCAGTATTTT. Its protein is CASSVTSGASTDTQYF.

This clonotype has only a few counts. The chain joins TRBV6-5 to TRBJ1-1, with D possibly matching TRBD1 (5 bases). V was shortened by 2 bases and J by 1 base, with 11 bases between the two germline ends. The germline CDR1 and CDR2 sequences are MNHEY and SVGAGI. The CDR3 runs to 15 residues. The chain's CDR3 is CASSYGGRANTEAFF. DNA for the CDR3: TGTGCCAGCAGTTACGGAGGCAGGGCGAACACTGAAGCTTTCTTT.

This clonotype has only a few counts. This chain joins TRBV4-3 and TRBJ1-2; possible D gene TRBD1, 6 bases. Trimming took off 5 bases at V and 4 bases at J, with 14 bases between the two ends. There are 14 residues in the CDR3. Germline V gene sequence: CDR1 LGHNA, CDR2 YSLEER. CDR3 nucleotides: TGCGCCAGCAGCATCCGGACAGAGGGCTATGGCTACACCTTC. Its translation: CASSIRTEGYGYTF.

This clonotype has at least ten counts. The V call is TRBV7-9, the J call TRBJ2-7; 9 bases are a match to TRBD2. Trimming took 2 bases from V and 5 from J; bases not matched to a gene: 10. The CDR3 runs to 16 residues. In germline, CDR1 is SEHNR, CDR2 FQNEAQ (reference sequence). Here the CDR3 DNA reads TGTGCCAGCAGCTTAAGGCGGGAGGGCCCTTGGGACGAGCAGTACTTC. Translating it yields CASSLRREGPWDEQYF.

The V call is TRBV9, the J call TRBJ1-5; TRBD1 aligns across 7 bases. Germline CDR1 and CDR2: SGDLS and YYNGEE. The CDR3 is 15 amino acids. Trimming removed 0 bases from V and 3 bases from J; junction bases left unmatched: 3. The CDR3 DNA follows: TGTGCCAGCAGCGTAGCGGGACAGCACAATCAGCCCCAGCATTTT. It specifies CASSVAGQHNQPQHF.

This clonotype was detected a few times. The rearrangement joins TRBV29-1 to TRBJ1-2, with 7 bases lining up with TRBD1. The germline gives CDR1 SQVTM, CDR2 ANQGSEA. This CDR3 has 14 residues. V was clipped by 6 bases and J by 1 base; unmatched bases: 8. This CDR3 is CSVDIRDSNYGYTF. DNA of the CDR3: TGCAGCGTCGATATTCGGGACAGTAACTATGGCTACACCTTC.

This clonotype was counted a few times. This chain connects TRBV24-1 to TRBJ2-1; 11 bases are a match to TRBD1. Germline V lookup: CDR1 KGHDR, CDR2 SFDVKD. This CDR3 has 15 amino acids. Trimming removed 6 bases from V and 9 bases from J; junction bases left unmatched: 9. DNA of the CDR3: TGTGCCACCAGTTCTACGGGACAGGGGGTAATTGAGCAGTTCTTC. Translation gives CATSSTGQGVIEQFF.

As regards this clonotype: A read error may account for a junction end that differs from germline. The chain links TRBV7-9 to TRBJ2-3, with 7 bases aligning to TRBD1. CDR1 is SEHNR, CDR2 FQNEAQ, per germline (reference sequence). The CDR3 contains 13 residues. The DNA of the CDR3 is TGTGCCAGCAGCCCCTGGGGGACAGATACGCATTATTTT. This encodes CASSPWGTDTHYF. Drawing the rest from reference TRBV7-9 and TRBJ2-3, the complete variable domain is DTGVSQNPRHKITKRGQNVTFRCDPISEHNRLYWYRQTLGQGPEFLTYFQNEAQLEKSRLLSDRFSAERPKGSFSTLEIQRTEQGDSAMYLCASSPWGTDTHYFGPGTRLTVL.

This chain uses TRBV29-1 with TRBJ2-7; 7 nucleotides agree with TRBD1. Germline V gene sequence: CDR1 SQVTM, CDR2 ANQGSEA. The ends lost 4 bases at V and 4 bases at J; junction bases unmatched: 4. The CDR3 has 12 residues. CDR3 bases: TGCAGCGTTGGGGACAGCTGGTACGAGCAGTACTTC. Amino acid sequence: CSVGDSWYEQYF.

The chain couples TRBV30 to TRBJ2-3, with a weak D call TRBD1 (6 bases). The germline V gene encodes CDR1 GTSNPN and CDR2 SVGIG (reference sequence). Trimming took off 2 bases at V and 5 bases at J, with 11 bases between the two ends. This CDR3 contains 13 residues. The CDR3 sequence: CAWSPGAGDTQYF. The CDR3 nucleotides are TGTGCCTGGAGTCCAGGGGCGGGAGATACGCAGTATTTT.

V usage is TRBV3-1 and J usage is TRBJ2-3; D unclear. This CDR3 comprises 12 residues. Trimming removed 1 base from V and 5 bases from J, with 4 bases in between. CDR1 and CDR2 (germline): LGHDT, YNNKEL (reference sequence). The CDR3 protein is CASSQVKDTQYF. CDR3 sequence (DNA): TGTGCCAGCAGCCAAGTGAAAGATACGCAGTATTTT.